Listed below are T cell receptor beta chains from one sample, sequenced in a study of shared clonotypes between healthy human individuals. Libraries were prepared by immunoSEQ multiplex PCR; TCRdb keeps only in-frame clonotypes and omits some of them. Of approximately 1.5 million clones listed, about 98.5% were seen once; the top ten hold 0.36%. Sample: naive CD4+ T cells sorted from blood. These receptors all stem from a man aged 25 to 45 in good health. Each CDR3 is given with its conserved first and last residue. D genes are given only for firm matches. Only some rows state a clone size, as once, few, many or a class for expanded clones.

TRBD1	TRBV11-3	15	once	TRBJ2-5	CASSTGTGGQETQYF	TGTGCCAGCAGCACAGGGACAGGGGGACAAGAGACCCAGTACTTC
NA	TRBV14	15	NA	TRBJ2-1	CASSQAISGGNEQFF	TGTGCCAGCAGCCAAGCCATTAGCGGAGGCAATGAGCAGTTCTTC
NA	TRBV6-6	14	NA	TRBJ2-1	CASSSASSYNEQFF	TGTGCCAGCAGTTCAGCGAGCTCCTACAATGAGCAGTTCTTC
NA	TRBV7-7	14	NA	TRBJ2-1	CASSRDDLGYEQFF	TGTGCCAGCAGCCGAGATGATCTAGGATATGAGCAGTTCTTC
NA	TRBV30	12	NA	TRBJ2-7	CASAGYSYEQYF	TGTGCCTCCGCAGGTTACTCCTACGAGCAGTACTTC
NA	TRBV5-1	17	NA	TRBJ2-7	CASSSSPWQGIGYEQYF	TGCGCCAGCAGCTCCTCTCCTTGGCAGGGGATCGGCTACGAGCAGTACTTC
TRBD1	TRBV27	16	NA	TRBJ1-2	CASSIGQARNLYGYTF	TGTGCCAGCAGTATCGGACAGGCCCGGAACCTCTATGGCTACACCTTC
TRBD2	TRBV7-2	14	NA	TRBJ2-3	CASSVRGGTDTQYF	TGTGCCAGCAGCGTACGGGGGGGCACAGATACGCAGTATTTT
NA	TRBV7-8	14	NA	TRBJ2-5	CASSPWASQETQYF	TGTGCCAGCAGCCCTTGGGCCAGCCAAGAGACCCAGTACTTC
TRBD1	TRBV28	15	NA	TRBJ1-4	CASSLTGGVNEKLFF	TGTGCCAGCAGTTTAACAGGGGGCGTTAATGAAAAACTGTTTTTT
TRBD2	TRBV5-1	16	NA	TRBJ2-2	CASSGIAGLNTGELFF	TGCGCCAGCAGCGGGATAGCGGGACTGAACACCGGGGAGCTGTTTTTT
TRBD2	TRBV7-8	15	NA	TRBJ2-7	CASSLLSGSVNEQYF	TGTGCCAGCAGTCTCCTTAGCGGGAGTGTCAACGAGCAGTACTTC
NA	TRBV19	15	NA	TRBJ2-1	CASSMAFQAYNEQFF	TGTGCCAGTAGTATGGCCTTCCAGGCCTACAATGAGCAGTTCTTC
NA	TRBV18	13	NA	TRBJ1-5	CASSPPGNQPQHF	TGTGCCAGCTCACCACCGGGCAATCAGCCCCAGCATTTT
TRBD2	TRBV11-2	19	NA	TRBJ2-1	CASSSTPPLLAGEGNEQFF	TGTGCCAGCAGCTCCACACCACCCTTACTAGCGGGAGAAGGGAATGAGCAGTTCTTC
TRBD2	TRBV29-1	13	NA	TRBJ2-7	CSFSGRSSYEQYF	TGCAGCTTTAGCGGGAGGAGTTCCTACGAGCAGTACTTC
TRBD1	TRBV5-1	23	NA	TRBJ2-6	CASSLVILGLPGGKYSGANVLTF	TGCGCCAGCAGCTTGGTTATTCTTGGACTCCCAGGGGGTAAGTACTCTGGGGCCAACGTCCTGACTTTC
NA	TRBV7-8	15	NA	TRBJ2-7	CASSLARDRPYEQYF	TGTGCCAGCAGCTTAGCAAGAGACCGCCCCTACGAGCAGTACTTC
TRBD2	TRBV7-2	14	NA	TRBJ2-7	CASSELAGVGEQYF	TGTGCCAGCAGCGAGTTAGCGGGAGTGGGCGAGCAGTACTTC
NA	TRBV6-1	11	NA	TRBJ1-2	CASIEDYGYTF	TGTGCCAGCATAGAGGACTATGGCTACACCTTC
NA	TRBV11-2	12	NA	TRBJ2-1	CASSLGQNEQFF	TGTGCCAGCAGCTTAGGGCAAAATGAGCAGTTCTTC
NA	TRBV7-8	15	NA	TRBJ1-4	CASSGKTTTGEKLFF	TGTGCCAGCAGCGGGAAGACAACGACGGGGGAAAAACTGTTTTTT
NA	TRBV6-5	13	NA	TRBJ2-7	CASSYSGTYEQYF	TGTGCCAGCAGTTATTCGGGGACTTACGAGCAGTACTTC
NA	TRBV9	13	NA	TRBJ1-5	CASSSQGWQPQHF	TGTGCCAGCAGCTCACAGGGATGGCAGCCCCAGCATTTT
NA	TRBV7-3	16	NA	TRBJ2-1	CASSLVGASSYNEQFF	TGTGCCAGCAGCTTAGTGGGTGCCAGCTCCTACAATGAGCAGTTCTTC
TRBD2	TRBV5-1	16	NA	TRBJ2-1	CASSPRLAGLGNEQFF	TGCGCCAGCAGCCCTAGACTAGCGGGATTGGGTAATGAGCAGTTCTTC
TRBD2	TRBV15	18	NA	TRBJ2-1	CATSSLSGRIAGGHEQFF	TGTGCCACCAGCAGTCTCAGCGGGAGGATAGCGGGAGGGCATGAGCAGTTCTTC
NA	TRBV18	13	NA	TRBJ2-7	CASSPPGRSEQYF	TGTGCCAGCTCACCACCGGGGCGGAGCGAGCAGTACTTC
TRBD1	TRBV18	18	NA	TRBJ2-3	CASSSAPGTGHGTDTQYF	TGTGCCAGCTCATCGGCGCCCGGGACAGGTCATGGCACAGATACGCAGTATTTT
TRBD2	TRBV9	17	NA	TRBJ2-3	CASSVATGGSRTDTQYF	TGTGCCAGCAGCGTAGCTACGGGAGGGTCTCGGACAGATACGCAGTATTTT
TRBD1	TRBV7-3	14	NA	TRBJ2-1	CASSRQGVYNEQFF	TGTGCCAGCAGCCGACAGGGTGTCTACAATGAGCAGTTCTTC
NA	TRBV20-1	10	once	TRBJ2-1	CSAFYNEQFF	TGCAGTGCCTTTTACAATGAGCAGTTCTTC
NA	TRBV28	15	NA	TRBJ2-7	CASRLGVVSSYEQYF	TGTGCCAGCAGATTGGGGGTCGTATCTTCCTACGAGCAGTACTTC
TRBD2	TRBV27	13	NA	TRBJ2-7	CASSFGTSSEQYF	TGTGCCAGCAGTTTTGGGACTAGCAGCGAGCAGTACTTC
NA	TRBV7-2	12	NA	TRBJ1-1	CASSRVNTEAFF	TGTGCCAGCAGTCGTGTGAACACTGAAGCTTTCTTT
TRBD2	TRBV19	17	once	TRBJ2-3	CASSLGLAGSYADTQYF	TGTGCCAGTAGCCTGGGACTAGCGGGATCATACGCAGATACGCAGTATTTT
NA	TRBV7-9	12	NA	TRBJ2-5	CASSLSPQTQYF	TGTGCCAGCAGCTTATCCCCCCAGACCCAGTACTTC
NA	TRBV28	18	NA	TRBJ2-1	CASSLWALRSTTKNEQFF	TGTGCCAGCAGTTTATGGGCGCTGAGATCTACAACAAAAAATGAGCAGTTCTTC
NA	TRBV7-9	17	NA	TRBJ2-3	CASSLGSGGGNTDTQYF	TGTGCCAGCAGCTTAGGGTCGGGCGGAGGGAACACAGATACGCAGTATTTT
NA	TRBV7-2	12	NA	TRBJ2-7	CASSSYSYEQYF	TGTGCCAGCAGCTCCTACTCCTACGAGCAGTACTTC
NA	TRBV4-1	16	NA	TRBJ2-3	CASSHPARSRTDTQYF	TGCGCCAGCAGCCACCCAGCGAGAAGTCGGACAGATACGCAGTATTTT
NA	TRBV6-4	15	NA	TRBJ2-1	CASSVRGSSYNEQFF	TGTGCCAGCAGTGTAAGGGGGAGCTCCTACAATGAGCAGTTCTTC
TRBD2	TRBV30	16	NA	TRBJ2-7	CAWSQGLAGLYYEQYF	TGTGCCTGGAGCCAAGGACTAGCGGGACTGTACTACGAGCAGTACTTC
TRBD1	TRBV2	13	NA	TRBJ2-5	CASKDRVRETQYF	TGTGCCAGCAAAGACAGGGTCCGGGAGACCCAGTACTTC
NA	TRBV27	17	NA	TRBJ2-6	CASSSSRGRTGANVLTF	TGTGCCAGCAGTTCGTCCAGGGGTAGGACTGGGGCCAACGTCCTGACTTTC
TRBD2	TRBV11-2	15	NA	TRBJ2-3	CASSDRLAGVDTQYF	TGTGCCAGCAGCGACCGACTAGCGGGAGTAGATACGCAGTATTTT
NA	TRBV11-2	13	NA	TRBJ1-3	CASSLGHGNTIYF	TGTGCCAGCAGCTTAGGCCACGGAAACACCATATATTTT
NA	TRBV9	14	NA	TRBJ1-2	CASSGPAHSDGYTF	TGTGCCAGCAGCGGACCAGCCCACTCGGATGGCTACACCTTC
TRBD1	TRBV2	14	NA	TRBJ2-3	CASIRQGASDTQYF	TGTGCCAGCATTCGACAGGGGGCTTCAGATACGCAGTATTTT
TRBD1	TRBV2	15	NA	TRBJ1-1	CASSEARGTGGAAFF	TGTGCCAGCAGTGAAGCACGAGGGACAGGGGGCGCAGCTTTCTTT
NA	TRBV7-9	10	few	TRBJ2-1	CASQPQEQFF	TGTGCCAGCCAACCTCAGGAGCAGTTCTTC
NA	TRBV9	15	NA	TRBJ2-7	CASSSHPTSTYEQYF	TGTGCCAGCAGCTCCCATCCAACCTCCACCTACGAGCAGTACTTC
NA	TRBV30	12	NA	TRBJ2-7	CAWSSRGDKQYF	TGTGCCTGGAGCTCCCGGGGTGACAAGCAGTACTTC
NA	TRBV2	13	NA	TRBJ2-7	CASSVDRAYEQYF	TGTGCCAGCAGTGTAGACCGAGCCTACGAGCAGTACTTC
NA	TRBV20-1	10	NA	TRBJ2-1	CSARGRGAFF	TGCAGTGCTAGAGGGAGGGGTGCGTTCTTC
TRBD2	TRBV28	14	NA	TRBJ2-3	CASSGPSGKDTQYF	TGTGCCAGCAGTGGGCCTAGCGGGAAGGATACGCAGTATTTT